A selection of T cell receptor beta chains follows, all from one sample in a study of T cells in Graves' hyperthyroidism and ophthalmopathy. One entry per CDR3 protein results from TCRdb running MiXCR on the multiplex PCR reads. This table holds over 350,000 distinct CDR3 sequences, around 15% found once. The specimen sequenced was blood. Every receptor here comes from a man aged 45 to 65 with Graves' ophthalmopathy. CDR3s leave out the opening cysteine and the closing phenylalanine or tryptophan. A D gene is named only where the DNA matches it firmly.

CDR3 protein: ASSLTPGSNQPQH; CDR3 length: 13; D gene: .; V gene: TRBV11-2
CDR3 protein: ASSSPGGTYEQY; CDR3 length: 12; D gene: TRBD2; V gene: TRBV28
CDR3 protein: ASSPPTAGHNEQF; CDR3 length: 13; D gene: .; V gene: TRBV4-2
CDR3 protein: AIRAGLFGYGYT; CDR3 length: 12; D gene: .; V gene: TRBV6-2/TRBV6-3
CDR3 protein: ASSYPGRLNNEQF; CDR3 length: 13; D gene: .; V gene: TRBV6-2/TRBV6-3
CDR3 protein: SARGGGQNTGELF; CDR3 length: 13; D gene: .; V gene: TRBV20-1
CDR3 protein: ASSKPDRGYGYT; CDR3 length: 12; D gene: TRBD1; V gene: TRBV5-1
CDR3 protein: ASSPGKQVYMNTEAF; CDR3 length: 15; D gene: .; V gene: TRBV12-3/TRBV12-4
CDR3 protein: ASSLSPTDSNDGYT; CDR3 length: 14; D gene: .; V gene: TRBV11-2
CDR3 protein: ASRKQGAGPNTGELF; CDR3 length: 15; D gene: .; V gene: TRBV6-1
CDR3 protein: ASSAKNSLSYNGQF; CDR3 length: 14; D gene: .; V gene: TRBV2
CDR3 protein: ASSLEHPSYEQY; CDR3 length: 12; D gene: .; V gene: TRBV7-2
CDR3 protein: ASSIPRGRDEYEQY; CDR3 length: 14; D gene: .; V gene: TRBV28
CDR3 protein: ASSNLVGEQF; CDR3 length: 10; D gene: .; V gene: TRBV19